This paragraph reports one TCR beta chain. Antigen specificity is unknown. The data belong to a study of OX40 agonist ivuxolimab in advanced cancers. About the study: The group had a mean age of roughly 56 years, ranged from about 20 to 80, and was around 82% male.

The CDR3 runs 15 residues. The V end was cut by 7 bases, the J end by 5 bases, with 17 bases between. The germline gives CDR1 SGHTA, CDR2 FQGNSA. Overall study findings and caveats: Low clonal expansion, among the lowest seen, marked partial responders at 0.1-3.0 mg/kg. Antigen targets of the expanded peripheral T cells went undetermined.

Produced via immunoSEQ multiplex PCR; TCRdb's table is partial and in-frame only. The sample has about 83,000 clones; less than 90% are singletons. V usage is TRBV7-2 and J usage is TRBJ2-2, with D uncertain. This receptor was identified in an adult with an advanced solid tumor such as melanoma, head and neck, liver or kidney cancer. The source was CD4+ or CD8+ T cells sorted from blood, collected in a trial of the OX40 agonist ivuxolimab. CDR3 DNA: TGTGCCAGCACCCAGCCGACTCTTTCAACCGGGGAGCTGTTTTTT. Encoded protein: CASTQPTLSTGELFF.